Following are 14 T cell receptor beta chains from one sample sequenced in a study of T cell changes during pregnancy in multiple sclerosis (dated by TCRdb to about 2019). To prepare the library, the immunoSEQ multiplex PCR assay was applied. Held by TCRdb, this immuneACCESS table contains in-frame sequences only and omits some clones. Under half of the omission traces to an unresolved V gene where checked; the cause of the rest is unknown. The sample table records about 51,000 clones; around 94% of these occur just once. The leading ten clones occupy 0.58% of the sample. This sample comprised CD4+ T cells from peripheral blood mononuclear cells, obtained in the second trimester of pregnancy. The receptors here all came from a female donor with multiple sclerosis, enrolled in a pregnancy study.

This clone showed up just once. This chain joins TRBV9 and TRBJ1-3, with D possibly being TRBD1 (5 bases). CDR3 size: 14 residues. Trimming shortened V by 1 base and J by 5 bases, and 10 bases separated the two germline ends. CDR1 is SGDLS, CDR2 YYNGEE, per germline. CDR3 DNA: TGTGCCAGCAGCGTAAGGGACTTGCGAAACACCATATATTTT. Protein: CASSVRDLRNTIYF.

The V and J genes are TRBV7-3 and TRBJ2-4; TRBD2 agrees at 7 bases. With V trimmed by 0 bases and J by 7 bases, 0 bases remained unmatched. This CDR3 comprises 13 residues. Germline CDR1 reads SGHTA; CDR2 reads FQGTGA. CDR3 amino acids: CASSLTGGNIQYF. CDR3 DNA: TGTGCCAGCAGCTTAACCGGGGGGAACATTCAGTACTTC.

The chain has TRBV7-3 and TRBJ2-1; 8 nucleotides align to TRBD1. From germline, CDR1 is SGHTA and CDR2 FQGTGA. This CDR3 contains 16 residues. J lost 7 bases, V lost 1 base, and 9 bases had no gene match. The CDR3 here is CASSLMRTGRANEQFF. As DNA, the CDR3 is TGTGCCAGCAGCTTAATGCGGACAGGGAGAGCGAATGAGCAGTTCTTC.

The chain carries TRBV4-2 and TRBJ2-1; 14 positions agree with TRBD2. V gave up 5 bases and J gave up 9 bases; unmatched junction bases: 9. Germline V gene data show CDR1 as LGHNA and CDR2 as YNFKEQ. This CDR3 spans 16 amino acids. The CDR3 nucleotides are TGTGCCAGCAGCTCTCCGACTAGCGGGGGGGCTGGTGAGCAGTTCTTC. Translated, it gives CASSSPTSGGAGEQFF.

The chain couples TRBV6-5 to TRBJ2-5; D may be TRBD2 (7 bases). The germline V gene encodes CDR1 MNHEY and CDR2 SVGAGI. V shed 7 bases and J shed 5 bases, with 17 bases lying between them. The CDR3 consists of 14 residues. This CDR3 is CASTLNREGETQYF. The CDR3 nucleotides are TGTGCCAGCACCCTCAACAGGGAGGGGGAGACCCAGTACTTC.

The chain is built from TRBV5-4 and TRBJ1-1; tentatively, D is TRBD1 (5 bases). Trimming took off 0 bases at V and 2 bases at J, with 11 bases between the two ends. CDR3 size: 15 residues. CDR1 is SGHNT, CDR2 YYREEE, per germline (reference sequence). CDR3 DNA: TGTGCCAGCAGCTTGGAGGCAGGGATTAACACTGAAGCTTTCTTT. Its protein product is CASSLEAGINTEAFF.

The chain recombines TRBV29-1 with TRBJ1-4, with 7 bases identical to TRBD1. Germline CDR1 is SQVTM and CDR2 is ANQGSEA. The junction had 3 bases not matched to a gene; V was cut back by 3 bases and J by 8 bases. The CDR3 is 12 amino acids. CDR3 region: CSVDRGAEKLFF. The CDR3 DNA sequence: TGCAGCGTTGACAGGGGGGCGGAAAAACTGTTTTTT.

The rearrangement links TRBV18 to TRBJ1-1; no reliable D call. The germline CDR1 and CDR2 sequences are KGHSH and LQKENI. Trimming took off 0 bases at V and 5 bases at J, with 16 bases between the two ends. This CDR3 has 16 residues. This chain's CDR3 is CASSPPAGGLGTEAFF. Here the CDR3 DNA reads TGTGCCAGCTCACCACCGGCGGGAGGGTTGGGTACTGAAGCTTTCTTT.

V is TRBV5-4 and J is TRBJ2-1, with 13 nucleotides matching TRBD2. The CDR3 loop spans 15 amino acids. Per the germline V gene, CDR1 is SGHNT and CDR2 is YYREEE (reference sequence). After removal of 4 bases from V and 7 bases from J, the junction contained 5 bases not matched to a gene. CDR3 coding DNA: TGTGCCAGCAGCGAACCGGGACTAGCGGGGAATGAGCAGTTCTTC. Amino acids: CASSEPGLAGNEQFF.

The J gene is TRBJ1-1, the V gene TRBV19, with D unresolved. From germline, CDR1 is LNHDA and CDR2 SQIVND (reference sequence). The V gene lost 4 bases and the J gene lost 4 bases, with 13 bases spanning the gap. The CDR3 loop spans 14 amino acids. Written as DNA, the CDR3 is TGTGCCAGTAGTACACGGACTGGGAGCACTGAAGCTTTCTTT. Amino acid sequence: CASSTRTGSTEAFF.

In DNA form, the CDR3 reads TGTGCCAGCAGCTTGGTCCCCGGGGGGCGGGATGAGCAGTTCTTC. Translated: CASSLVPGGRDEQFF. The chain uses TRBV7-2 and TRBJ2-1; D might be TRBD2 (7 bases). Trimming removed 3 bases from V and 8 bases from J, with 17 bases in between. Germline V gene sequence: CDR1 SGHTA, CDR2 FQGNSA. The CDR3 runs to 15 residues.

The chain joins TRBV5-1 to TRBJ1-1; a possible D gene is TRBD1 (5 bases). Trimming removed 5 bases from V and 1 base from J, with 6 bases in between. CDR1 SGHRS and CDR2 YFSETQ come from the germline V gene. This CDR3 has 12 amino acids. The CDR3 DNA reads TGCGCCAGCAGGGGGCAGAACACTGAAGCTTTCTTT. Translated, it gives CASRGQNTEAFF.

The rearrangement links TRBV11-3 to TRBJ2-1, with 11 bases aligning to TRBD2. This CDR3 spans 16 amino acids. V gave up 5 bases and J gave up 8 bases; unmatched junction bases: 11. The germline CDR1 and CDR2 sequences are SGHNT and YENEEA. The CDR3 DNA reads as TGTGCCAGCAGCCCCCGTAGCGGGGGGGCAGGCGATGAGCAGTTCTTC. Encoded protein: CASSPRSGGAGDEQFF.

The V call is TRBV6-5, the J call TRBJ1-5, with 7 bases that match TRBD1. The CDR3 is made up of 15 amino acids. V was pared by 6 bases and J by 6 bases, with 11 bases of the junction left unmatched. Germline CDR1 is MNHEY and CDR2 is SVGAGI. CDR3 sequence reads: CASSPTPTGSQPQHF. Written as DNA, the CDR3 is TGTGCCAGCAGCCCCACCCCGACAGGGAGTCAGCCCCAGCATTTT.